Presented here are 32 T cell receptor beta chains from one specimen sequenced in a study of blood T cells in healthy people across ages (dated by TCRdb to the mid-2010s). Library preparation was by 5' RACE. The instrument given in TCRdb is Illumina HiSeq 2500. The second PCR ran for roughly 7 to 12 cycles and used a J-beta primer mix along with a sample-barcoded 5' primer. Clones were called with MiXCR by TCRdb after fastp trimmed the public reads at Q25, and only in-frame beta chains were retained. Identical CDR3 proteins give one entry, which carries the most common genes and DNA. The sample yields approximately 880,000 distinct CDR3 sequences; 40% to 60% were counted once. The ten largest make up about an eighth of the sample. Sequencing was performed on blood. These receptors were taken from a man aged 30 to 45 in good health.

The V call is TRBV25-1, the J call TRBJ2-5; no definite D call. The J call is in doubt because the DNA end fits TRBJ2-7 better. Germline V gene lookup returns CDR1 MGHDK and CDR2 SYGVNS. CDR3 length equals 15 residues. The CDR3 loop reads CASSEYRAELGEQYF. The CDR3 DNA sequence: TGTGCCAGCAGTGAATATCGTGCAGAGCTGGGCGAGCAGTACTTC.

J is TRBJ1-6 and V is TRBV19; no reliable D call. Germline V gene lookup returns CDR1 LNHDA and CDR2 SQIVND (reference sequence). Trimming took off 5 bases at V and 11 bases at J, with 10 bases between the two ends. The CDR3 spans 12 residues. CDR3 bases: TGTGCCAGTAGTTCACGCGGGACACCCCTCCACTTT. Protein: CASSSRGTPLHF.

This clonotype has just a few counts. The chain recombines TRBV5-1 with TRBJ1-2; maybe TRBD1 (6 bases). The V gene's germline CDR1 is SGHRS and CDR2 YFSETQ. The CDR3 has 14 residues. With 5 bases removed from V and 8 bases from J, the gap between germline ends came to 19 bases. The CDR3 DNA sequence: TGCGCCAGCAGTTTAGGAACAGGGAAATACGGCTACACCTTC. Translation: CASSLGTGKYGYTF. The complete variable domain, with remaining parts taken from reference TRBV5-1 and TRBJ1-2, reads KAGVTQTPRYLIKTRGQQVTLSCSPISGHRSVSWYQQTPGQGLQFLFEYFSETQRNKGNFPGRFSGRQFSNSRSEMNVSTLELGDSALYLCASSLGTGKYGYTFGSGTRLTVV.

The sample holds a few counts of this clonotype. The chain has TRBV20-1 and TRBJ1-5, with a tentative D call TRBD1 (5 bases). The V gene lost 2 bases and the J gene lost 2 bases, with 16 bases spanning the gap. The germline gives CDR1 DFQATT, CDR2 SNEGSKA (reference sequence). The CDR3 has 16 residues. The CDR3 loop is CSARNEQGWGNQPQHF. In DNA form, the CDR3 reads TGCAGTGCTAGAAATGAGCAGGGTTGGGGCAATCAGCCCCAGCATTTT.

The rearrangement uses TRBV2 and TRBJ2-4; no clear D. Trimming cost V 3 bases and J 0 bases, with 15 bases left between them. There are 17 residues in the CDR3. Germline lookup yields CDR1 SNHLY and CDR2 FYNNEI. The CDR3 protein is CASSERFVELAKNIQYF. As DNA, the CDR3 is TGTGCCAGCAGTGAGCGGTTCGTAGAGCTAGCCAAAAACATTCAGTACTTC. Based on the CDR3 plus reference TRBV2 and TRBJ2-4, the full variable domain is EPEVTQTPSHQVTQMGQEVILRCVPISNHLYFYWYRQILGQKVEFLVSFYNNEISEKSEIFDDQFSVERPDGSNFTLKIRSTKLEDSAMYFCASSERFVELAKNIQYFGAGTRLSVL.

This clonotype was recorded at least ten times. The rearrangement uses TRBV27 and TRBJ1-2; 7 bases agree with TRBD1. The CDR3 contains 15 residues. Trimming cost V 3 bases and J 2 bases; bases outside gene matches: 6. From germline, CDR1 is MNHEY and CDR2 SMNVEV (reference sequence). The CDR3 nucleotides are TGTGCCAGCAGTTTTTCTAGGGGGCGCAACTATGGCTACACCTTC. The encoded protein is CASSFSRGRNYGYTF.

This rearrangement joins TRBV12-3 or TRBV12-4 to TRBJ1-5, with D possibly matching TRBD1 (5 bases). With 4 bases removed from V and 4 bases from J, the gap between germline ends came to 14 bases. This CDR3 spans 15 amino acids. In DNA, the CDR3 is TGTGCCAGCAGTTGGGGCAGGAGCGTTAATCAGCCCCAGCATTTT. It encodes CASSWGRSVNQPQHF.

In the case of this clonotype: At one boundary the junction diverges from the germline segment, which might be a read error. The genes are TRBV20-1 and TRBJ2-3; D perhaps matches TRBD2 (5 bases). The germline V gene has CDR1 DFQATT and CDR2 SNEGSKA (reference sequence). The CDR3 sequence is 12 residues long. The CDR3 sequence: CSTRMKTDTQYF. The CDR3 nucleotides are TGCAGTACTAGAATGAAGACAGATACGCAGTATTTT.

The chain joins TRBV28 to TRBJ2-7; either TRBD1 or TRBD2 may supply D (5 bases each). Germline V gives CDR1 MDHEN, CDR2 SYDVKM. Trimming removed 4 bases at V and 7 bases at J, with 20 bases between. This CDR3 is 15 amino acids long. The CDR3 DNA is TGTGCCAGCAGTTCGGTCGGGACGGCTTATTGGGAGCAGTACTTC. As protein: CASSSVGTAYWEQYF.

The chain couples TRBV6-5 to TRBJ2-6; no firm D call. Germline CDR1 is MNHEY and CDR2 is SVGAGI. Trimming took 0 bases from V and 5 from J, leaving 8 bases between them. This CDR3 spans 15 amino acids. The CDR3 reads CASSYSGPRANVLTF. Here the CDR3 DNA reads TGTGCCAGCAGTTACTCTGGGCCTAGGGCCAACGTCCTGACTTTC.

This clonotype turned up a few times. The V gene is TRBV4-2, the J gene TRBJ2-5, with 8 positions matching TRBD1. Germline CDR1 is LGHNA and CDR2 is YNFKEQ. CDR3 length: 14 residues. V gave up 3 bases and J gave up 5 bases; unmatched junction bases: 5. Here the CDR3 reads CASSQTRDRETQYF. The CDR3 nucleotides are TGTGCCAGCAGCCAGACGCGGGACAGGGAGACCCAGTACTTC.

J is TRBJ2-7 and V is TRBV9, with a weak D call TRBD1 (6 bases). Germline CDR1 reads SGDLS; CDR2 reads YYNGEE. The CDR3 covers 12 residues. Trimming removed 3 bases from V and 5 bases from J, with 9 bases in between. The CDR3 sequence is CASSATGHEQYF. DNA of the CDR3: TGTGCCAGCAGCGCCACAGGGCACGAGCAGTACTTC.

The rearrangement links TRBV12-3 or TRBV12-4 to TRBJ1-2, with 8 positions matching TRBD1. The ends lost 3 bases at V and 7 bases at J; junction bases unmatched: 7. This CDR3 has 14 residues. The DNA for the CDR3 is TGTGCCAGCAGTTTTCAGGGGGCGTTTGTTGGCTACACCTTC. Protein sequence: CASSFQGAFVGYTF.

This clonotype was found a few times. The chain links TRBV3-1 to TRBJ2-1, with 8 bases that match TRBD1. The CDR3 loop spans 16 amino acids. V was clipped by 5 bases and J by 4 bases; unmatched bases: 10. Per germline, CDR1 LGHDT and CDR2 YNNKEL (reference sequence). The CDR3 region has the DNA TGTGCCAGCAGCAAAGCCGGGACAGGAAAATACAATGAGCAGTTCTTC. Residues: CASSKAGTGKYNEQFF.

The chain carries TRBV3-1 and TRBJ2-7; TRBD1 agrees at 7 bases. The V segment lost 7 bases and the J segment 4 bases; nucleotides outside the gene matches: 16. Looked up from germline, CDR1 is LGHDT and CDR2 is YNNKEL (reference sequence). The CDR3 is 16 amino acids. The CDR3 DNA reads as TGTGCCAGCACCCCTCGAGGGGGCGTTAAAGCTTACGAGCAGTACTTC. This gives the protein CASTPRGGVKAYEQYF.

A single count supports this clonotype. The chain couples TRBV6-2 or TRBV6-3 to TRBJ2-3, with no clear D. The CDR3 is 15 residues long. Germline CDR1 is MNHEY and CDR2 is SVGEGT. V shed 3 bases and J shed 2 bases, with 12 bases lying between them. CDR3 in amino acids: CASSYSTVPTDTQYF. The CDR3 nucleotides read TGTGCCAGCAGTTATTCAACTGTTCCCACAGATACGCAGTATTTT.

In this sample, this clonotype turned up many times. The rearrangement joins TRBV20-1 to TRBJ2-1; the match to TRBD2 covers 8 bases. This CDR3 contains 17 residues. Losses at the gene ends were 0 bases for V and 7 bases for J; bases not matched to a gene: 14. Germline CDR1 reads DFQATT; CDR2 reads SNEGSKA (reference sequence). CDR3 loop: CSARDHGGGGRLNEQFF. The CDR3 coding sequence is TGCAGTGCTAGAGATCACGGAGGCGGGGGGCGTCTGAATGAGCAGTTCTTC.

The chain employs TRBV3-1 and TRBJ1-2; D gene ambiguous. This CDR3 is built from 14 residues. The V and J ends lost 7 bases and 8 bases respectively, with 20 bases between them. Per the germline V gene, CDR1 is LGHDT and CDR2 is YNNKEL (reference sequence). Here the CDR3 DNA reads TGTGCCAGCACTTACACTTCGGGTCGCGGGGGCTACACCTTC. Its translation is CASTYTSGRGGYTF.

This clonotype was seen a handful of times. The rearrangement uses TRBV5-1 and TRBJ1-2; 10 nucleotides match TRBD1. The CDR3 spans 15 residues. The germline V gene has CDR1 SGHRS and CDR2 YFSETQ. V was pared by 4 bases and J by 10 bases, with 13 bases of the junction left unmatched. DNA for the CDR3: TGCGCCAGCAGCAGCCAGGGAGGGACAGGGGACGACTACACCTTC. Translation gives CASSSQGGTGDDYTF.

This rearrangement joins TRBV24-1 to TRBJ2-3; weak D call: TRBD1 (6 bases). Trimming cost V 3 bases and J 2 bases, with 14 bases left between them. This CDR3 has 16 residues. Germline V gene sequence: CDR1 KGHDR, CDR2 SFDVKD. Here the CDR3 reads CATSDIRGSFTDTQYF. The CDR3 region has the DNA TGTGCCACCAGTGATATCAGGGGCTCCTTCACAGATACGCAGTATTTT.

This chain joins TRBV2 and TRBJ1-1, with a weak D call TRBD1 (5 bases). Germline CDR1 reads SNHLY; CDR2 reads FYNNEI. The CDR3 length is 11 residues. V was trimmed by 6 bases and J by 6 bases, leaving 8 bases between them. The DNA of the CDR3 is TGTGCCAGCAGGACAGAAGCTGAAGCTTTCTTT. As protein: CASRTEAEAFF.

J is TRBJ2-5 and V is TRBV14; unclear D gene. In germline, CDR1 is SGHDN, CDR2 FVKESK. Between the trimmed V and J ends, which lost 0 bases and 2 bases, there was a span of 7 bases. The CDR3 spans 14 residues. This CDR3 is CASSQENIQETQYF. CDR3 nucleotides: TGTGCCAGCAGCCAAGAAAACATTCAAGAGACCCAGTACTTC.

The chain links TRBV25-1 to TRBJ1-2, with a weak D call TRBD1 (6 bases). The ends were cut back, 6 bases at V and 8 bases at J, with 16 bases in the middle. There are 13 residues in the CDR3. Germline V gives CDR1 MGHDK, CDR2 SYGVNS. CDR3 in amino acids: CASSQDRVAGYTF. CDR3 DNA sequence: TGTGCCAGCAGCCAGGACAGAGTAGCCGGCTACACCTTC.

The rearrangement joins TRBV4-3 to TRBJ2-3, with D possibly TRBD2 on 6 matching bases. The CDR3 extends over 16 amino acids. The V end was cut by 2 bases, the J end by 0 bases, with 12 bases between. Germline lookup yields CDR1 LGHNA and CDR2 YSLEER. CDR3 nucleotide sequence: TGCGCCAGCAGCCAACCAACCGGGACTAGCACAGATACGCAGTATTTT. Its translation is CASSQPTGTSTDTQYF.

The sample holds a few counts of this clonotype. The chain joins TRBV4-3 to TRBJ1-3, with a weak D call TRBD1 (5 bases). Germline loops: CDR1 LGHNA, CDR2 YSLEER. V was clipped by 5 bases and J by 4 bases, with 15 bases between them. This CDR3 is 15 amino acids long. CDR3: CASSTLGEAGNTIYF. The DNA of the CDR3 is TGCGCCAGCAGCACCCTAGGGGAAGCCGGAAACACCATATATTTT.

This clonotype turned up a few times. V usage is TRBV6-6 and J usage is TRBJ2-5; D gene uncertain. Per the germline V gene, CDR1 is MNHNY and CDR2 is SVGAGI (reference sequence). V was clipped by 6 bases and J by 1 base, with 12 bases between them. This CDR3 has 14 residues. CDR3 loop: CASRERATQETQYF. CDR3 in DNA: TGTGCCAGCAGGGAAAGGGCCACCCAAGAGACCCAGTACTTC.

This clonotype occurred a few times. The chain combines TRBV20-1 with TRBJ1-2; a possible D gene is TRBD1 (5 bases). Germline CDR1 and CDR2: DFQATT and SNEGSKA (reference sequence). The CDR3 is 14 residues long. V dropped 1 base and J dropped 7 bases, with 16 bases sitting between them. The CDR3 nucleotides are TGCAGTGCTAGAGTTAAGGGGTCGGGTTCTGGCTACACCTTC. Translation gives CSARVKGSGSGYTF.

The chain uses TRBV9 and TRBJ2-1; 12 bases agree with TRBD2. Germline assignment: CDR1 SGDLS and CDR2 YYNGEE. Trimming took 0 bases from V and 6 from J; bases not matched to a gene: 1. The CDR3 runs 15 residues. For the CDR3, the DNA is TGTGCCAGCAGCGTAGTGACTAGCGGGAGCAATGAGCAGTTCTTC. Translated, it gives CASSVVTSGSNEQFF.

This clonotype was detected many times. This chain links TRBV4-2 with TRBJ2-7, with TRBD2 identical over 8 bases. This CDR3 has 14 residues. Germline lookup yields CDR1 LGHNA and CDR2 YNFKEQ. With V trimmed by 5 bases and J by 1 base, 4 bases remained unmatched. The CDR3 DNA is TGTGCCAGCAGCGGTAGCGGGACTTCCTACGAGCAGTACTTC. It is translated as CASSGSGTSYEQYF.

This clonotype has only a few counts. The chain employs TRBV4-1 and TRBJ2-5; D call uncertain. The CDR3 extends over 14 amino acids. Between the trimmed V and J ends, which lost 3 bases and 5 bases, there was a span of 13 bases. CDR1 and CDR2 from the germline V gene are MGHRA and YSYEKL. The CDR3 sequence is CASSHPVRLETQYF. In nucleotides, the CDR3 is TGCGCCAGCAGCCATCCGGTCAGGCTGGAGACCCAGTACTTC.

The chain carries TRBV6-1 and TRBJ2-3; 12 positions match TRBD2. Trimming cost V 8 bases and J 3 bases; bases outside gene matches: 9. The CDR3 spans 16 residues. Germline CDR1 is MNHNS and CDR2 is SASEGT. This CDR3 reads CASCLAGGLSTDTQYF. The DNA for the CDR3 is TGTGCCAGCTGCCTAGCGGGGGGGCTTTCGACAGATACGCAGTATTTT.

V usage is TRBV27 and J usage is TRBJ2-5; a possible D gene is TRBD2 (6 bases). Germline CDR1 MNHEY, CDR2 SMNVEV (reference sequence). V was pared by 4 bases and J by 3 bases, with 12 bases between. The length of the CDR3 is 14 residues. The CDR3 loop reads CASSSFSGKETQYF. The CDR3 region has the DNA TGTGCCAGCAGTTCCTTTAGCGGAAAAGAGACCCAGTACTTC.